One and the same sample provided the 10 T cell receptor beta chains below, sequenced in a study of blood T cell repertoires in COVID-19. Assay: immunoSEQ multiplex PCR; the TCRdb copy retains only in-frame clones and omits some. This sample carries around 160,000 clones, about 77% of them seen once, and the ten largest clones take roughly 13%. Sequenced input: peripheral blood. These receptor sequences come from a woman older than 75 with acute or convalescent COVID-19.

The V gene is TRBV19, the J gene TRBJ2-6, with 10 bases identical to TRBD1. V shed 4 bases and J 0 bases; nucleotides not matched to a gene: 6. The germline V gene has CDR1 LNHDA and CDR2 SQIVND (reference sequence). CDR3 size: 18 residues. This CDR3 reads CASSTWDRGLSGANVLTF. The DNA for the CDR3 is TGTGCCAGTAGTACTTGGGACAGGGGACTCTCTGGGGCCAACGTCCTGACTTTC.

V gene TRBV20-1 combines with J gene TRBJ2-7; D remains ambiguous. The CDR3 length is 11 residues. With 2 bases removed from V and 3 bases from J, the gap between germline ends came to 5 bases. Germline V CDR1 and CDR2: DFQATT, SNEGSKA (reference sequence). CDR3 nucleotides: TGCAGTGCTAGAAACAGCTACGAGCAGTACTTC. It translates to CSARNSYEQYF.

The gene calls are TRBV28 and TRBJ1-3, with D perhaps TRBD1 (5 bases). Germline values: CDR1 MDHEN, CDR2 SYDVKM. The CDR3 covers 15 residues. V lost 7 bases and J 0 bases, leaving 13 bases between the germline ends. This chain's CDR3 is CASKPGTSSGNTIYF. Written as DNA, the CDR3 is TGTGCCAGCAAGCCTGGGACTTCCTCTGGAAACACCATATATTTT.

This clone has a handful of counts. V gene TRBV4-2 combines with J gene TRBJ2-1; 7 bases line up with TRBD2. Germline assignment: CDR1 LGHNA and CDR2 YNFKEQ. The CDR3 spans 15 residues. V was clipped by 0 bases and J by 6 bases; unmatched bases: 5. This CDR3 is CASSQDVTSRNEQFF. The DNA for the CDR3 is TGTGCCAGCAGCCAAGATGTGACTAGCCGCAATGAGCAGTTCTTC.

The rearrangement joins TRBV18 to TRBJ1-5, with D possibly matching TRBD1 (6 bases). V was shortened by 3 bases and J by 7 bases, with 19 bases between the two germline ends. Per the germline V gene, CDR1 is KGHSH and CDR2 is LQKENI. The CDR3 contains 16 residues. CDR3: CASSPAPNRVGQPQHF. The CDR3 coding sequence is TGTGCCAGCTCACCCGCCCCTAACAGGGTTGGACAGCCCCAGCATTTT.

The rearrangement joins TRBV4-2 to TRBJ1-1, with D perhaps matching TRBD1 (6 bases). The V gene's germline CDR1 is LGHNA and CDR2 YNFKEQ. The CDR3 is made up of 14 amino acids. V lost 1 base and J 5 bases, leaving 11 bases between the germline ends. The CDR3 here is CASSQGGRGTEAFF. Written as DNA, the CDR3 is TGTGCCAGCAGCCAAGGGGGAAGGGGGACTGAAGCTTTCTTT.

The chain uses TRBV3-1 (or the pseudogene TRBV3-2) and TRBJ1-2, with D uncertain. V was pared by 7 bases and J by 0 bases, with 12 bases between. The CDR3 has 14 residues. Germline V CDR1 and CDR2: LGHDT, YNNKEL (reference sequence). This CDR3 reads CASNQHSPNYGYTF. CDR3 DNA: TGTGCCAGCAATCAACACAGCCCTAACTATGGCTACACCTTC.

This clone was seen ten or more times. This chain connects TRBV3-1 (or the pseudogene TRBV3-2) to TRBJ2-1; D is possibly TRBD1 (5 bases). V lost 4 bases to trimming and J lost 7 bases, with 14 bases between them. CDR3 length: 14 residues. From germline, CDR1 is LGHDT and CDR2 YNNKEL (reference sequence). The CDR3 DNA is TGTGCCAGCAGCCCCTCTAGGGGTTGGAATGAGCAGTTCTTC. It translates to CASSPSRGWNEQFF.

This chain joins TRBV9 and TRBJ1-3; D unresolved. Germline V CDR1 and CDR2: SGDLS, YYNGEE. V gave up 3 bases and J gave up 2 bases, with 15 bases separating them. This CDR3 spans 16 amino acids. The DNA for the CDR3 is TGTGCCAGCAGCGCCCCCTTGGTGGGCCCTGGAAACACCATATATTTT. Translating gives CASSAPLVGPGNTIYF.

The genes are TRBV28 and TRBJ1-2; D is perhaps TRBD1 (5 bases). Trimming cost V 2 bases and J 1 base, with 11 bases left between them. CDR3 length: 15 amino acids. The germline V gene has CDR1 MDHEN and CDR2 SYDVKM. The CDR3 nucleotides read TGTGCCAGCAGTTTACCTGGGGGACTTAACTATGGCTACACCTTC. It is translated as CASSLPGGLNYGYTF.